This T cell receptor (beta chain) was identified during a study of cytomegalovirus exposure and HLA in healthy donors. The donors belonged to the roughly 120-subject validation cohort, separate from the approximately 670-subject first cohort. Germline V gene sequence: CDR1 SGHVS, CDR2 FQNEAQ. The length of the CDR3 is 15 residues. Trimming took 2 bases from V and 7 from J; bases not matched to a gene: 6. The table lists this clone with a few counts. Profiled with immunoSEQ multiplex PCR; TCRdb holds only in-frame clones, not every one. Of some 330,000 clones in the sample, 86% were seen once. This receptor was identified in a woman between 18 and 29 years old in good health and CMV-seronegative. Sequences were obtained from PBMCs. The chain carries TRBV7-8 and TRBJ2-2; 8 nucleotides line up with TRBD2. CDR3: CASSLSTGGVGELFF. For the CDR3, the DNA is TGTGCCAGCAGCTTAAGTACGGGAGGGGTCGGGGAGCTGTTTTTT.